Listed below are T cell receptor beta chains from one sample, sequenced in a study of molecular identifiers for immune sequencing clone quantification. One entry per CDR3 protein results from TCRdb running MiXCR on the PCR reads. The data show about 54,000 distinct CDR3 sequences, around 27% seen once. Sequencing was performed on naive CD8+ T cells from blood, with Jurkat cell RNA spiked in. Every receptor here comes from a human donor in good health. Some libraries in this study had Jurkat cell RNA spiked in. CDR3s include the opening cysteine and the closing phenylalanine or tryptophan. The D gene is left open where the match is weak. Clone size, where shown, is once, few, many, or a class for clones that have expanded.

clone_size j_call d_call v_call cdr3_aa cdr3_nt
NA TRBJ2-7 NA TRBV20-1 CSAARDTDDYEQYF TGCAGTGCAGCGCGGGACACCGATGACTACGAGCAGTACTTC
many TRBJ2-3 NA TRBV4-3 CASSQTNRFPQYF TGCGCCAGCAGCCAAACTAACAGGTTTCCGCAGTATTTT
many TRBJ2-3 TRBD2 TRBV28 CASSLRTSGSVDTQYF TGTGCCAGCAGCCTTCGGACTAGCGGGAGTGTAGATACGCAGTATTTT
many TRBJ2-6 NA TRBV12-3/TRBV12-4 CASGASGANVLTF TGTGCCAGCGGCGCCTCTGGGGCCAACGTCCTGACTTTC
many TRBJ2-7 TRBD2 TRBV20-1 CSARESGSYEQYF TGCAGTGCTAGAGAAAGCGGGAGCTACGAGCAGTACTTC
many TRBJ1-4 NA TRBV12-3/TRBV12-4 CASSFGRKNEKLFF TGTGCCAGCAGTTTTGGCCGGAAAAATGAAAAACTGTTTTTT
many TRBJ2-7 NA TRBV12-5 CASGPGPEYEQYF TGTGCTAGTGGTCCAGGGCCCGAGTACGAGCAGTACTTC
many TRBJ2-7 NA TRBV4-2 CASSQDALGLPDF TGTGCCAGCAGCCAAGATGCCCTCGGGCTACCAGACTTC
many TRBJ1-5 NA TRBV6-1 CASTPAGNQPQHF TGTGCCAGCACCCCGGCGGGGAACCAGCCCCAGCATTTT
many TRBJ1-5 NA TRBV19 CASSPWGGGNQPQHF TGTGCCAGTAGTCCTTGGGGAGGCGGCAATCAGCCCCAGCATTTT
NA TRBJ1-5 NA TRBV3-1 CASSPKDGGGANQPQHF TGTGCCAGCAGCCCGAAGGACGGTGGGGGAGCCAATCAGCCCCAGCATTTT
many TRBJ2-7 TRBD1 TRBV28 CASSSGTESYEQYF TGTGCCAGCAGCTCCGGGACAGAGTCCTACGAGCAGTACTTC
NA TRBJ1-3 NA TRBV10-3 CAISRGAAEGVSGNTIYF TGTGCCATCAGCCGGGGGGCCGCCGAGGGGGTCTCTGGAAACACCATATATTTT
many TRBJ1-4 TRBD1 TRBV13 CASSLRQGATNEKLFF TGTGCCAGCAGCTTACGTCAGGGGGCAACTAATGAAAAACTGTTTTTT
NA TRBJ2-7 NA TRBV28 CASWAPSSSAPSF TGTGCCAGCTGGGCTCCAAGCTCCTCCGCGCCGTCCTTC
many TRBJ2-2 NA TRBV10-2 CASSWGSNTGELFF TGCGCCAGCAGCTGGGGCTCGAACACCGGGGAGCTGTTTTTT
many TRBJ2-7 NA TRBV18 CASSPTPGDYEQYF TGTGCCAGCTCACCCACCCCAGGGGACTACGAGCAGTACTTC
many TRBJ2-3 TRBD2 TRBV7-8 CASSSRGGGTDTQYF TGTGCCAGCAGCTCGCGGGGGGGCGGCACAGATACGCAGTATTTT
few TRBJ1-2 NA TRBV25-1 CASAGGGGYYGYTF TGTGCCAGCGCCGGAGGAGGCGGTTACTATGGCTACACCTTC
few TRBJ2-5 NA TRBV19 CASSIGGEETQYF TGTGCCAGTAGTATAGGAGGGGAAGAGACCCAGTACTTC
many TRBJ2-7 TRBD2 TRBV28 CASSLIAGGPYEQYF TGTGCCAGCAGTTTAATAGCGGGAGGCCCCTACGAGCAGTACTTC
NA TRBJ2-7 NA TRBV20-1 CSADQGLAYEQYF TGCAGTGCTGACCAGGGTCTAGCCTACGAGCAGTACTTC
many TRBJ2-1 TRBD2 TRBV7-2 CASSLDSLISGRLGQFF TGTGCCAGCAGCTTAGATAGTTTGATTAGCGGGAGGCTGGGGCAGTTCTTC
many TRBJ1-1 NA TRBV19 CASSIDENTEAFF TGTGCCAGTAGTATAGATGAGAACACTGAAGCTTTCTTT
NA TRBJ2-7 NA TRBV27 CASSPNPPGYEQYF TGTGCCAGCAGTCCCAACCCCCCCGGCTACGAGCAGTACTTC
many TRBJ1-1 TRBD1 TRBV6-1 CASSDRGPNTEAFF TGTGCCAGCTCGGACAGGGGACCGAACACTGAAGCTTTCTTT
many TRBJ2-5 NA TRBV6-5 CASSKTAQETQYF TGTGCCAGCAGTAAGACAGCTCAAGAGACCCAGTACTTC
many TRBJ2-3 NA TRBV7-8 CASGQRDGGTDTQYF TGTGCCAGCGGTCAACGGGACGGCGGCACAGATACGCAGTATTTT
many TRBJ2-2 NA TRBV7-6 CASSLTEAPNTGELFF TGTGCCAGCAGCTTGACCGAGGCCCCGAACACCGGGGAGCTGTTTTTT
many TRBJ1-2 NA TRBV15 CATSRDLGESPYGYTF TGTGCCACCAGCAGAGATTTGGGTGAATCTCCTTATGGCTACACCTTC
many TRBJ2-5 TRBD1 TRBV7-2 CASSLTGDQETQYF TGTGCCAGCAGCTTGACAGGGGATCAAGAGACCCAGTACTTC
NA TRBJ2-5 TRBD2 TRBV20-1 CSARDPAGVVETQYF TGCAGTGCTAGAGATCCGGCGGGAGTGGTAGAGACCCAGTACTTC
NA TRBJ2-3 NA TRBV7-9 CASSLRSVREADTQYF TGTGCCAGCAGCTTAAGATCTGTCCGCGAGGCAGATACGCAGTATTTT
many TRBJ1-3 NA TRBV7-9 CASRSTEISGNTIYF TGTGCCAGCAGGTCTACAGAGATCTCTGGAAACACCATATATTTT
many TRBJ2-7 NA TRBV4-1 CASSQGKGSSYEQYF TGCGCCAGCAGCCAAGGGAAAGGAAGCTCCTACGAGCAGTACTTC
many TRBJ2-1 NA TRBV5-6 CASSPPAGLAVSHNEQFF TGTGCCAGCAGCCCCCCGGCGGGATTAGCTGTATCGCACAATGAGCAGTTCTTC
many TRBJ2-5 NA TRBV12-3/TRBV12-4 CASTNSGSGTQYF TGTGCCAGCACTAATTCTGGGTCAGGTACCCAGTACTTC
once TRBJ1-1 NA TRBV5-6 CARSLGGAEAFF TGTGCCCGCAGCTTGGGCGGCGCAGAAGCTTTCTTT
many TRBJ2-7 TRBD2 TRBV28 CASRVYDRGLAYEQYF TGTGCCAGCAGAGTTTATGATAGGGGACTAGCTTACGAGCAGTACTTC
many TRBJ2-7 NA TRBV4-3 CASSQDRSFAEPSYEQYF TGCGCCAGCAGCCAAGATAGGTCGTTTGCAGAGCCCTCCTACGAGCAGTACTTC
many TRBJ2-5 NA TRBV4-2 CASSQESGGLYETQYF TGTGCCAGCAGCCAAGAGTCCGGAGGTCTATATGAGACCCAGTACTTC
many TRBJ2-3 NA TRBV29-1 CSVGGGPDSGSDTQYF TGCAGCGTGGGGGGGGGGCCGGACAGCGGTTCGGATACGCAGTATTTT
many TRBJ2-7 NA TRBV28 CASSFVGSYEQYF TGTGCCAGCAGTTTTGTGGGGAGCTACGAGCAGTACTTC
NA TRBJ2-5 NA TRBV29-1 CSGGGLTSSAYQETQYF TGCAGCGGGGGGGGGCTGACTAGTTCGGCCTACCAAGAGACCCAGTACTTC
many TRBJ2-7 NA TRBV21-1 CASSSQQTGPSPEQYF TGTGCCAGCAGCTCTCAACAGACTGGACCTAGCCCCGAGCAGTACTTC
few TRBJ2-3 NA TRBV7-9 CAGRPSPSASTDTQYF TGTGCCGGCAGACCTTCTCCCTCAGCCAGCACAGATACGCAGTATTTT
many TRBJ2-2 NA TRBV7-9 CASSPHTGELFF TGTGCCAGCAGCCCACACACCGGGGAGCTGTTTTTT
many TRBJ1-1 TRBD1 TRBV7-2 CASSPGTDLLNTEAFF TGTGCCAGCAGCCCAGGGACAGATTTACTGAACACTGAAGCTTTCTTT
many TRBJ1-1 NA TRBV19 CASSIGAAPNTEAFF TGTGCCAGTAGTATAGGAGCAGCCCCTAACACTGAAGCTTTCTTT
few TRBJ2-1 TRBD2 TRBV2 CASSISGRAYNEQFF TGTGCCAGCAGCATTAGCGGGAGGGCTTACAATGAGCAGTTCTTC